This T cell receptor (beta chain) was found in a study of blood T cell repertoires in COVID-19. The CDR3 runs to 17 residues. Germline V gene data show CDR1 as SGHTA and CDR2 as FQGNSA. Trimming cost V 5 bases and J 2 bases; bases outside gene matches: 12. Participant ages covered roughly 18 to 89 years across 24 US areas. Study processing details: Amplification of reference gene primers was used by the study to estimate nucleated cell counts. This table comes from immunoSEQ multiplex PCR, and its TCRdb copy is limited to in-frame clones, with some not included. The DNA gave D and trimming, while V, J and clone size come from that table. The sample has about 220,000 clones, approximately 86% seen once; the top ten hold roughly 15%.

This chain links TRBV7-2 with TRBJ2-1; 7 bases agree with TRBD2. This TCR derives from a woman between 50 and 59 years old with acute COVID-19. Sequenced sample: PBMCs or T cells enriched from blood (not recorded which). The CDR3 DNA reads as TGTGCCAGCAGCACGATGGGGGGGAGGTCAACCTACAATGAGCAGTTCTTC. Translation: CASSTMGGRSTYNEQFF.